This T cell receptor beta chain was sequenced in a study of blood T cells in healthy people across ages. Whole-study context: T cells yielded about one barcoded beta molecule per two cells through template switching.

A second PCR, run for roughly 7 to 12 cycles, used a sample-barcoded 5' primer plus a J-beta primer mix. TCRdb itself ran the 5' RACE reads through MiXCR, one entry per CDR3 protein. The repertoire consists of 380,000 or so distinct CDR3 sequences, with roughly half occurring once and the leading ten covering 45% to 65%. This clonotype came up once. The origin of this receptor is a man in his sixties in good health. Sequencing input: blood.

CDR3 DNA: TGTGCCAGCACCGGGGGGGTACGCTCCTCTACTACCGAGCAGTACTTC. It is translated as CASTGGVRSSTTEQYF. The chain uses TRBV12-3 or TRBV12-4 and TRBJ2-4; 8 bases are shared with TRBD2. Judging by the DNA end, TRBJ2-7 fits better; the J call may be wrong. The CDR3 has 16 amino acids.